This TCR beta chain was retrieved from a study of T cells in Graves' hyperthyroidism and ophthalmopathy. About the research overall: Sampling of peripheral blood happened at initial diagnosis, prior to any treatment. The study, taken as a whole, reports: Ophthalmopathy prediction by the model preceded onset by a median approximately six months.

Details on this clonotype: Its specificity is unknown.

Patients showing uncontrolled infection, other autoimmune disease, pregnancy or lactation were ineligible. Diagnosing involved the use of clinical symptoms, serum thyroxine and TRAb, thyroid ultrasound and orbital computed tomography. TCR beta CDR3 regions were amplified from RNA. The HTBI primer set was used in a first-round RT-PCR of the TCR CDR3. TCRdb analysed the multiplex PCR reads with MiXCR anew, one entry per CDR3 protein. In the table there are about 500,000 distinct CDR3 sequences, around 16% of which are singletons. Trimming removed 1 base at V and 2 bases at J, with 17 bases between. The V gene's germline CDR1 is SEHNR and CDR2 FQNEAQ (reference sequence). This CDR3 has 17 residues.

The rearrangement joins TRBV7-9 to TRBJ2-5, with a weak D call TRBD1 (7 bases). Specimen: blood. The receptor comes from a woman younger than 45 with Graves' ophthalmopathy. The CDR3 DNA sequence: TGTGCCAGCAGCTTAGGAATGGGGGGACAGTTACAAGAGACCCAGTACTTC. It encodes CASSLGMGGQLQETQYF.